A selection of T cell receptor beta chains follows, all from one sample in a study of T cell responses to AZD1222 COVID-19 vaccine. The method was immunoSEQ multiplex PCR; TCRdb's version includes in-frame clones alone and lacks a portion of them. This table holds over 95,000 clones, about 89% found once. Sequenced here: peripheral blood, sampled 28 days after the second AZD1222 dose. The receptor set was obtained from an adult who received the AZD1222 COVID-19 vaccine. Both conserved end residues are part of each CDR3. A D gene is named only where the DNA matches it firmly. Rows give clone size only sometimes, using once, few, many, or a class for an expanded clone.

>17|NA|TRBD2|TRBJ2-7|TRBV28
TGTGCCAGCAGTTCCCCCCCGGCTAGCGGGATTAGATACGAGCAGTACTTC
CASSSPPASGIRYEQYF
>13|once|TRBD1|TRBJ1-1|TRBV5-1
TGCGCCAGCTCGGGACAGTTGAACACTGAAGCTTTCTTT
CASSGQLNTEAFF
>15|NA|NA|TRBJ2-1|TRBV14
TGTGCCAGCAGCCAGGGGGGAGGCTCCTACAATGAGCAGTTCTTC
CASSQGGGSYNEQFF
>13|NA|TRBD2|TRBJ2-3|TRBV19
TGTGCCAGTAGAACTAGCGGCACAGATACGCAGTATTTT
CASRTSGTDTQYF
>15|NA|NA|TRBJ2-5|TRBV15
TGTGCCACCAGCAGAGATCCAGGGTCGGTAGAGACCCAGTACTTC
CATSRDPGSVETQYF
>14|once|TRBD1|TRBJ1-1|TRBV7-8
TGTGCCAGCAGCTTGACAGGGGGGAACACTGAAGCTTTCTTT
CASSLTGGNTEAFF
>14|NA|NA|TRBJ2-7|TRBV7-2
TGTGCCAGCAGCTTAGCCGGGGGCTCCCACGAGCAGTACTTC
CASSLAGGSHEQYF
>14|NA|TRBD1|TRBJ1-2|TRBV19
TGTGCCAGTAGTCCCGGGGACAGGGCCTATGGCTACACCTTC
CASSPGDRAYGYTF
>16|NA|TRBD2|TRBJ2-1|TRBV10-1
TGCGCCAGCAGTGACCCCGGGACTAGCGGGAGTGATGAGCAGTTCTTC
CASSDPGTSGSDEQFF
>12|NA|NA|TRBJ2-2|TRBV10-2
TGCGCCAGCATATTAGGGCAAGGGGAGCTGTTTTTT
CASILGQGELFF
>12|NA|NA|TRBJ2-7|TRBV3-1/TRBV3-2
TGTGCCAGCAGCCTGTATACCTACGAGCAGTACTTC
CASSLYTYEQYF
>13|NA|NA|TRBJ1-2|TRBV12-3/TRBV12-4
TGTGCCAGCAGTTTGAGGGTTCTCTATGGCTACACCTTC
CASSLRVLYGYTF
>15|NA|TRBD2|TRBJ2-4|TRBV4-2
TGTGCCAGCAGCCAGTTAGCGGGAGGGGTAAACATTCAGTACTTC
CASSQLAGGVNIQYF
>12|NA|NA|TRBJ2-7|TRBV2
TGTGCCAGCAAGTGGACATTTGACGAGCAGTACTTC
CASKWTFDEQYF
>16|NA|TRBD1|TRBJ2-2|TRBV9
TGTGCCAGCAGCGTAGCTGTAGGGGGCGCCGCCGGGGAGCTGTTTTTT
CASSVAVGGAAGELFF